This T cell receptor (beta chain) was recorded in a study of blood T cells in healthy people across ages. At the level of the study: Capture via template switching afforded approximately one barcoded beta molecule per two T cells.

The CDR3 runs to 17 residues. Germline V CDR1 and CDR2: KGHDR, SFDVKD. The V and J ends lost 9 bases and 6 bases respectively, with 25 bases between them. This clonotype was observed a few times. Its specificity is unknown. Whole-study findings and limits: Naive CD4+ cell counts and diversity both ran higher in long-lived than in aged donors.

The use of a sample-barcoded 5' primer and a J-beta primer mix characterized a second PCR of roughly 6 to 12 cycles. TCRdb processed the 5' RACE reads anew with MiXCR; each CDR3 protein has one entry. The table lists 800,000 or so distinct CDR3 sequences, 46% of them singletons. Sequences were obtained from blood. The origin of this receptor is a man aged 80 or over in good health. The chain employs TRBV24-1 and TRBJ2-2; a weak D match, TRBD1 (5 bases). CDR3 residues: CATESKPRVVTPGELFF. Written as DNA, the CDR3 is TGTGCCACCGAGTCGAAACCCAGGGTAGTGACGCCCGGGGAGCTGTTTTTT.